This T cell receptor (beta chain) stems from a study of identifying expanded T cells in peripheral blood. Germline V gene lookup returns CDR1 LNHNV and CDR2 YYDKDF (reference sequence). V lost 2 bases and J lost 5; bases outside the gene matches: 5. The CDR3 covers 15 residues. The assay was immunoSEQ multiplex PCR, and TCRdb's table has in-frame clones only and misses some. The sample records about 100,000 clones, around 89% being singletons. The sample comprised blood. The receptor comes from a person aged 18 to 75 in good health. The V gene is TRBV15, the J gene TRBJ2-1, with 8 bases identical to TRBD2. This chain's CDR3 is CATSRPGGPNNEQFF. The DNA for the CDR3 is TGTGCCACCAGCAGACCGGGGGGGCCCAACAATGAGCAGTTCTTC. The full variable domain, in which reference TRBV15 and TRBJ2-1 provide the parts outside the CDR3, is DAMVIQNPRYQVTQFGKPVTLSCSQTLNHNVMYWYQQKSSQAPKLLFHYYDKDFNNEADTPDNFQSRRPNTSFCFLDIRSPGLGDTAMYLCATSRPGGPNNEQFFGPGTRLTVL.